This is a list of T cell receptor beta chains from one sample in a study of post-analysis software for immune sequencing data. TCRdb re-derived calls from the PCR reads in MiXCR, one entry per CDR3 protein. The sample records roughly 800,000 distinct CDR3 sequences, about 32% being singletons. Sequencing was performed on blood. All receptors derive from a girl aged 10 to 17 with multiple sclerosis. The CDR3 runs from the conserved cysteine through the conserved F or W. A D gene is named only where the DNA matches it firmly. Clone size is stated in some rows and not others, as once, few, many or a class when expanded.

clone_size	d_call	v_call	j_call	cdr3_aa	cdr3_nt
-	-	TRBV28	TRBJ2-7	CASRPGRDYEQYF	TGTGCCAGCAGGCCCGGACGGGACTACGAGCAGTACTTC
-	-	TRBV29-1	TRBJ1-5	CSVGEGGNQPQHF	TGCAGCGTTGGGGAGGGGGGCAATCAGCCCCAGCATTTT
-	TRBD1	TRBV5-5	TRBJ2-3	CASTIRGQGTDTQYF	TGTGCCAGCACCATCCGGGGACAGGGCACAGATACGCAGTATTTT
many	-	TRBV4-3	TRBJ2-7	CASSQEGGSYEQYF	TGCGCCAGCAGCCAAGAGGGCGGCTCCTACGAGCAGTACTTC
-	TRBD1	TRBV20-1	TRBJ1-2	CSASVPTGVGYGYTF	TGCAGTGCCAGTGTACCGACAGGGGTTGGGTATGGCTACACCTTC
-	-	TRBV2	TRBJ2-3	CASSEAGRTDTQYF	TGTGCCAGCAGTGAGGCAGGGCGAACAGATACGCAGTATTTT
once	-	TRBV12-3/TRBV12-4	TRBJ2-1	CASILNKGGVAEQFF	TGTGCCAGCATTCTTAATAAAGGGGGGGTGGCTGAGCAGTTCTTC
-	-	TRBV12-3/TRBV12-4	TRBJ2-5	CASSLWGRGKETQYF	TGTGCCAGCAGTTTATGGGGCAGGGGAAAAGAGACCCAGTACTTC
-	TRBD1	TRBV28	TRBJ2-3	CASSPRTGGLTDTQYF	TGTGCCAGCAGTCCCCGGACAGGGGGTTTAACAGATACGCAGTATTTT
few	TRBD2	TRBV7-8	TRBJ2-1	CASSLGLAGGRSYNEQFF	TGTGCCAGCAGCTTAGGACTAGCGGGGGGTCGCTCCTACAATGAGCAGTTCTTC
few	-	TRBV5-1	TRBJ1-2	CASRPADTNYGYTF	TGCGCCAGCAGACCCGCGGACACTAACTATGGCTACACCTTC
-	-	TRBV7-2	TRBJ2-7	CASSPDGYYEQYF	TGTGCCAGCAGCCCTGACGGTTACTACGAGCAGTACTTC
few	-	TRBV20-1	TRBJ1-2	CSAVSRNGYTF	TGCAGTGCTGTCAGTCGCAACGGCTACACCTTC
-	-	TRBV14	TRBJ2-4	CASRRVGGDIPYF	TGTGCCAGCAGACGCGTAGGAGGGGACATTCCGTACTTC